These 18 T cell receptor beta chains share one sample of origin, sequenced in a study of T cells in women clearing cervical HPV infection. Using immunoSEQ multiplex PCR, the repertoire was profiled, and TCRdb retains in-frame clones only, with some absent. This table lists tens of thousands of clones. The sample taken for sequencing was blood buffy coat. The origin of the receptors is a woman between 18 and 70 years old with a cervical HPV16 infection that either progressed to CIN3+ or cleared (not recorded which).

The CDR3 sequence is CASSTRTGETEAFF. The CDR3 bases that were read are TGTGCCAGCAGTACCAGGACAGGGGAAACTGAA. The V and J genes are TRBV2 and TRBJ1-1, with 9 bases lining up with TRBD1. The sequenced fragment ends 3 residues before the CDR3 boundary, so the rest is inferred from the germline J gene. The CDR3 runs to 14 residues. Germline V CDR1 and CDR2: SNHLY, FYNNEI. V lost 5 bases to trimming and J lost 5 bases; unmatched junction nucleotides: 6.

A remark on this clone: The read ends 3 residues before the CDR3 terminus; that terminus is restored from the germline J gene. The chain links TRBV29-1 to TRBJ2-3; maybe TRBD1 (5 bases). The CDR3 spans 15 residues. The germline V and J ends were trimmed by 0 bases and 6 bases, with 16 bases remaining between them. The germline CDR1 and CDR2 sequences are SQVTM and ANQGSEA. The DNA read from the CDR3 is TGCAGCGTTGAAGATAACACAGGATGGGTGGATACG. Protein: CSVEDNTGWVDT. The whole CDR3 sequence is CSVEDNTGWVDTQYF.

As concerns this clone: The CDR3 end is not reached by the read, which stops 3 residues before it; the germline J gene fills it in. This chain uses TRBV20-1 with TRBJ2-3, with 10 bases lining up with TRBD2. Losses at the gene ends were 6 bases for V and 1 base for J; bases not matched to a gene: 4. The CDR3 is 14 residues long. CDR1 is DFQATT and CDR2 is SNEGSKA in the germline V gene (reference sequence). CDR3 DNA, as far as it was read: TGCAGTGCCCTAACTAGCGGGGGCACAGATACG. Translated, it gives CSALTSGGTDT. The whole CDR3 protein is CSALTSGGTDTQYF.

Worth noting for this clone: The read is 3 residues too short to cover the CDR3 end, so that end is filled in from the germline J gene. This chain joins TRBV30 and TRBJ2-7; a possible D gene is TRBD1 (6 bases). V dropped 8 bases and J dropped 5 bases, with 16 bases sitting between them. The CDR3 length is 12 residues. Germline V lookup: CDR1 GTSNPN, CDR2 SVGIG (reference sequence). The covered CDR3 bases are TGTGCCCGGCAGGGGCCTGGGGACGAG. Amino acids: CARQGPGDE. The CDR3 in full is CARQGPGDEQYF.

Measured by frequency, this clone is medium-sized. The read terminates 3 residues before the CDR3 end, so the remaining end is supplied by the germline J gene. V usage is TRBV18 and J usage is TRBJ2-6; 10 bases line up with TRBD2. The ends lost 3 bases at V and 11 bases at J; junction bases unmatched: 1. The CDR3 runs to 13 residues. The germline V gene encodes CDR1 KGHSH and CDR2 LQKENI. The chain's CDR3 is CASSPTSGYVLTF. The covered CDR3 bases are TGTGCCAGCTCACCGACTAGCGGGTACGTC.

With respect to this clone: The sequenced fragment ends 3 residues before the CDR3 boundary, so the rest is inferred from the germline J gene. This chain links TRBV7-2 with TRBJ1-2; D unresolved. V was cut by 1 base and J by 2 bases, with 8 bases left in between. In germline, CDR1 is SGHTA, CDR2 FQGNSA. This CDR3 spans 14 amino acids. CDR3: CASSLDRVNYGYTF. CDR3 bases read: TGTGCCAGCAGCTTAGACCGGGTAAACTATGGC.

A word on this clone: The read terminates 3 residues ahead of where the CDR3 ends, so the germline J gene completes it. The genes are TRBV7-9 and TRBJ2-1, with D possibly matching TRBD2 (5 bases). The germline CDR1 and CDR2 sequences are SEHNR and FQNEAQ (reference sequence). V was clipped by 1 base and J by 9 bases, with 13 bases between them. CDR3 length: 14 residues. The CDR3 bases that were read are TGTGCCAGCAGCTTAGGGCTAGCATGGGGTGAG. The encoded protein is CASSLGLAWGE. From start to end, the CDR3 is CASSLGLAWGEQFF.

Note on this clone: The DNA ends 3 residues before the CDR3 does, and the rest of the CDR3 is filled in from the germline J gene. This sequence joins TRBV5-6 and TRBJ2-4; 7 bases match TRBD1. Germline CDR1 reads SGHDT; CDR2 reads YYEEEE. The CDR3 sequence is 12 residues long. The CDR3 reads CASSLGDSFQYF. The sequenced CDR3 bases are TGTGCCAGCAGCTTGGGGGACAGCTTT.

Comments on this clone: The read stops 3 residues short of the end of the CDR3; the missing end is completed from the germline J gene. The chain recombines TRBV5-1 with TRBJ1-1; 7 bases agree with TRBD1. J was trimmed by 5 bases and V by 4 bases; bases with no gene match: 8. Germline V gene sequence: CDR1 SGHRS, CDR2 YFSETQ. The CDR3 loop spans 14 amino acids. CDR3 sequence reads: CASSPGQRGTEAFF. CDR3 bases read: TGCGCCAGCAGCCCGGGACAGAGAGGGACTGAA. Based on the CDR3 plus reference TRBV5-1 and TRBJ1-1, the full variable domain is KAGVTQTPRYLIKTRGQQVTLSCSPISGHRSVSWYQQTPGQGLQFLFEYFSETQRNKGNFPGRFSGRQFSNSRSEMNVSTLELGDSALYLCASSPGQRGTEAFFGQGTRLTVV.

Of note for this clone: The read ends 3 residues early relative to the CDR3; the germline J gene fills the gap. J is TRBJ1-5 and V is TRBV20-1, with TRBD1 matching 7 bases. This CDR3 region has 16 residues. V gave up 3 bases and J gave up 5 bases; unmatched junction bases: 13. Per the germline V gene, CDR1 is DFQATT and CDR2 is SNEGSKA (reference sequence). Here the CDR3 reads CSARSLTGRVDQPQHF. The sequenced part of the CDR3 DNA is TGCAGTGCTAGGAGCCTGACAGGGCGGGTCGATCAGCCC.

Concerning this clone itself: The read ends 3 residues shy of where the CDR3 ends; the end is completed using the germline J gene. The chain is built from TRBV30 and TRBJ1-1; D is possibly TRBD1 (5 bases). The CDR3 has 13 residues. Per the germline V gene, CDR1 is GTSNPN and CDR2 is SVGIG (reference sequence). This CDR3 reads CAWSVTGVFEAFF. The covered CDR3 bases are TGTGCCTGGAGTGTAACAGGAGTTTTTGAG.

Concerning this clone: The read ends 3 residues shy of where the CDR3 ends; the end is completed using the germline J gene. V gene TRBV5-4 combines with J gene TRBJ2-5; D tentatively reads TRBD1 or TRBD2 (5 bases each). V was trimmed by 0 bases and J by 2 bases, leaving 11 bases between them. The CDR3 length is 15 residues. Germline loops: CDR1 SGHNT, CDR2 YYREEE (reference sequence). CDR3 DNA (partial): TGTGCCAGCAGCTTGGGAGGGGTGGCGCAAGAGACC. This sequence encodes CASSLGGVAQET. In full, the CDR3 is CASSLGGVAQETQYF.

A note on this clone: The read ends 3 residues before the CDR3 terminus; that terminus is restored from the germline J gene. J is TRBJ2-5 and V is TRBV5-1; D remains unclear. There are 15 residues in the CDR3. The V end lost 5 bases, the J end lost 0 bases, and 14 bases lay between the germline ends. The V gene's germline CDR1 is SGHRS and CDR2 YFSETQ. The CDR3 DNA, read in part, is TGCGCCAGCAGACAAGGGTCGGCTTACCAAGAGACC. This encodes CASRQGSAYQET. The complete CDR3 reads CASRQGSAYQETQYF.

To note about this clone: The read falls 3 residues short of the CDR3 end, and the missing part is taken from the germline J gene. The genes are TRBV5-3 and TRBJ2-1, with unresolved D. TRBV5-3 is labeled an ORF, and its function is uncertain. This CDR3 is built from 10 residues. V lost 10 bases and J lost 6, with 8 bases in between. The part of the CDR3 DNA that was read is TGTGCCTCTAGTCGCAATGAG. This translates into CASSRNE. The CDR3 in its entirety is CASSRNEQFF.

A note on this clone: The CDR3 end lies 3 residues beyond the end of the read and is filled in from the germline J gene. This sequence joins TRBV6-2 or TRBV6-3 and TRBJ2-4, with D perhaps TRBD1 (6 bases). CDR3 length: 14 amino acids. CDR1 and CDR2 from the germline V gene are MNHEY and SVGEGT. V was shortened by 4 bases and J by 1 base, with 8 bases between the two germline ends. The CDR3 is CASSLDRAKNIQYF. The CDR3 bases that were read are TGTGCCAGCAGTTTAGACAGGGCCAAAAACATT.

As for this clone: The CDR3 goes on 3 residues after the read ends, and that part is filled in from the germline J gene. The gene calls are TRBV10-3 and TRBJ2-7, with 7 bases matching TRBD1. The CDR3 loop spans 14 amino acids. Germline V CDR1 and CDR2: ENHRY, SYGVKD. V lost 2 bases and J lost 3; bases outside the gene matches: 4. The CDR3 loop reads CAISEGRGNYEQYF. The sequenced part of the CDR3 DNA is TGTGCCATCAGTGAGGGCAGGGGGAACTACGAG.

On this clone: The read ends 3 residues early relative to the CDR3; the germline J gene fills the gap. The chain carries TRBV30 and TRBJ1-1; D may be TRBD1 (5 bases). Germline assignment: CDR1 GTSNPN and CDR2 SVGIG (reference sequence). The CDR3 loop spans 15 amino acids. V lost 2 bases and J lost 0, with 13 bases in between. Incomplete CDR3 DNA: TGTGCCTGGAGTCGCCCGGACACCTTGAACACTGAA. This translates into CAWSRPDTLNTE. The whole CDR3 protein is CAWSRPDTLNTEAFF.

Worth noting for this clone: The read ends 3 residues early relative to the CDR3; the germline J gene fills the gap. The genes are TRBV28 and TRBJ1-2, with 8 bases lining up with TRBD1. Germline V gene lookup returns CDR1 MDHEN and CDR2 SYDVKM. This CDR3 is 12 amino acids long. The CDR3 loop reads CATSTGVSGYTF. The part of the CDR3 DNA that was read is TGTGCCACCTCGACAGGGGTGAGCGGC.